The 7 T cell receptor beta chains listed next were all sequenced from one sample in a study of CD8 T cells in Susac syndrome. The RNA input was roughly 0.45 to 1 ug, and it was reverse transcribed with random hexamers. Via MiXCR, TCRdb re-called the immunoSEQ multiplex PCR reads, giving one row per CDR3 protein. The sample gives 150,000 to 200,000 distinct CDR3 sequences, about 95% of which show up once; roughly 0.14% is in the top ten. Input material: CD4+ T cells from PBMCs. Every receptor here comes from a human donor in good health.

This clonotype has a single count. The genes are TRBV7-2 and TRBJ1-2, with 9 bases aligning to TRBD1. V shed 5 bases, J shed 4 bases, and the junction held 8 bases outside the gene matches. The CDR3 totals 15 residues. The germline CDR1 and CDR2 sequences are SGHTA and FQGNSA. CDR3 sequence reads: CASSLDGTGIYGYTF. The CDR3, as DNA: TGTGCCAGCAGCCTAGACGGGACAGGGATCTATGGCTACACCTTC.

Notes on this clonotype: Lacking the conserved final phenylalanine or tryptophan, this CDR3 likely reflects a read error. No DNA is shown, since the ends of the CDR3 on it are uncertain; the CDR3 is the one TCRdb lists. The V call is TRBV30, the J call TRBJ2-1; the table's D call, TRBD2, was not checked against the DNA. In germline, CDR1 is GTSNPN, CDR2 SVGIG (reference sequence). Both ends counted, the CDR3 spans 12 residues. CDR3 region: CAWTVGLAAPFL.

The J gene is TRBJ1-2, the V gene TRBV2; D remains unclear. Germline V gene data show CDR1 as SNHLY and CDR2 as FYNNEI. V lost 2 bases and J lost 4, with 8 bases in between. The CDR3 is 13 amino acids. CDR3: CASSEMGAYGYTF. The CDR3 DNA is TGTGCCAGCAGTGAAATGGGAGCCTATGGCTACACCTTC. Drawing the rest from reference TRBV2 and TRBJ1-2, the complete variable domain is EPEVTQTPSHQVTQMGQEVILRCVPISNHLYFYWYRQILGQKVEFLVSFYNNEISEKSEIFDDQFSVERPDGSNFTLKIRSTKLEDSAMYFCASSEMGAYGYTFGSGTRLTVV.

The genes are TRBV6-6 and TRBJ1-2; D unclear. Germline V gives CDR1 MNHNY, CDR2 SVGAGI (reference sequence). This CDR3 is 14 amino acids long. V was pared by 6 bases and J by 4 bases, with 15 bases between. CDR3 residues: CASRSREIVYGYTF. DNA of the CDR3: TGTGCCAGCAGGTCCCGGGAAATCGTCTATGGCTACACCTTC.

This sequence joins TRBV25-1 and TRBJ2-5; TRBD2 agrees at 7 bases. This CDR3 is built from 14 residues. After removal of 1 base from V and 4 bases from J, the junction contained 3 bases not matched to a gene. Looked up from germline, CDR1 is MGHDK and CDR2 is SYGVNS. CDR3 in amino acids: CASSESRGTETQYF. CDR3 coding DNA: TGTGCCAGCAGTGAATCGCGGGGGACAGAGACCCAGTACTTC.

The chain combines TRBV20-1 with TRBJ2-7; 9 bases map to TRBD1. CDR3 length: 15 amino acids. With V trimmed by 6 bases and J by 5 bases, 14 bases remained unmatched. The germline gives CDR1 DFQATT, CDR2 SNEGSKA (reference sequence). CDR3: CSASLGQGWWNEQYF. The CDR3 DNA sequence: TGCAGTGCCAGCCTTGGACAGGGGTGGTGGAACGAGCAGTACTTC.

The chain has TRBV3-1 and TRBJ2-5, with D tentatively TRBD1 (7 bases). Trimming took 1 base from V and 2 from J, leaving 14 bases between them. This CDR3 is built from 16 residues. Germline CDR1 reads LGHDT; CDR2 reads YNNKEL (reference sequence). CDR3 sequence reads: CASSQGSRGDQETQYF. The CDR3, as DNA: TGTGCCAGCAGCCAAGGTTCCAGGGGGGATCAAGAGACCCAGTACTTC.